This TCR beta chain came from a study of blood T cell repertoires in COVID-19. The overall study: T cells, B-cell-depleted T cells, or PBMCs supplied cDNA or gDNA.

Produced via immunoSEQ multiplex PCR; TCRdb's table is partial and in-frame only. The sample lists about 670,000 clones; about nine tenths were seen once. The length of the CDR3 is 14 residues. Losses at the gene ends were 3 bases for V and 7 bases for J; bases not matched to a gene: 4. The germline V gene encodes CDR1 MNHEY and CDR2 SMNVEV (reference sequence). The receptor comes from a young woman with acute or convalescent COVID-19. The V call is TRBV27, the J call TRBJ2-1; 9 nucleotides line up with TRBD1. The sample was peripheral blood. This CDR3 reads CASSFGTGRNEQFF. CDR3 coding DNA: TGTGCCAGCAGTTTTGGGACAGGGCGGAATGAGCAGTTCTTC.